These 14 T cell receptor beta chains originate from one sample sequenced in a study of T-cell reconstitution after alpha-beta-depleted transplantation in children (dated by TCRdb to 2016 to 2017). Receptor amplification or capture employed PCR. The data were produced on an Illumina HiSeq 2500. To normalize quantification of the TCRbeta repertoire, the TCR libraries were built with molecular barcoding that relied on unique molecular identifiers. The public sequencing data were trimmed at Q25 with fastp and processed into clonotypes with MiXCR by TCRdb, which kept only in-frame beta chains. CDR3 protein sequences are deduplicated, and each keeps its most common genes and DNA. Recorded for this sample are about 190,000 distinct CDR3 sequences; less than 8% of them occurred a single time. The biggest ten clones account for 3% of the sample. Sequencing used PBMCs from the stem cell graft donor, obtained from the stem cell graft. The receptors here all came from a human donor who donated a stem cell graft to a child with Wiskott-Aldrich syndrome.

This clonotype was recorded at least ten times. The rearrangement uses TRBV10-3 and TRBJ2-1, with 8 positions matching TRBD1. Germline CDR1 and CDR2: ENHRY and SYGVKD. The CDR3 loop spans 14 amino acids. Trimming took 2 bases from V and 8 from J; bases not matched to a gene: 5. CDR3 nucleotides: TGTGCCATCAGTGAGACACAGGGGGTCGATGAGCAGTTCTTC. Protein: CAISETQGVDEQFF.

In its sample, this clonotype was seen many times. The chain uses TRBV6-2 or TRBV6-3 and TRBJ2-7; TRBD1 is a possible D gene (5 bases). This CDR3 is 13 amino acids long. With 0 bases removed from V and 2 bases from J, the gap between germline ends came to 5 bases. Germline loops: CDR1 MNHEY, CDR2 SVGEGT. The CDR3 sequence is CASSYSDTYEQYF. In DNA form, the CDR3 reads TGTGCCAGCAGTTACTCGGACACCTACGAGCAGTACTTC.

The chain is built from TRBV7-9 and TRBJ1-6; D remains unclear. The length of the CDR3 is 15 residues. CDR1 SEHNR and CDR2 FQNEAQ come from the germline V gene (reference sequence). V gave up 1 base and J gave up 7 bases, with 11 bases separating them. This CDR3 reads CASSLVSAANSPLHF. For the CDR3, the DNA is TGTGCCAGCAGCTTAGTTTCGGCGGCGAATTCACCCCTCCACTTT.

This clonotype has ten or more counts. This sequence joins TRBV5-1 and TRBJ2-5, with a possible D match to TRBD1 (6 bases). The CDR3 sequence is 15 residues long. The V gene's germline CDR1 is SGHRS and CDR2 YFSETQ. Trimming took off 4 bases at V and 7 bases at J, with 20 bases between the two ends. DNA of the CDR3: TGCGCCAGCAGCCCTACGACAGGAAAGGTGGTGACCCAGTACTTC. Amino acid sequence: CASSPTTGKVVTQYF.

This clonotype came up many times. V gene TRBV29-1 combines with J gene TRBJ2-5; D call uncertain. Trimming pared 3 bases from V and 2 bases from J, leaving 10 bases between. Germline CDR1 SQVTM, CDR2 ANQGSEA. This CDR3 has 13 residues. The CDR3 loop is CSVEKGNQETQYF. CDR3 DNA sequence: TGCAGCGTTGAGAAAGGGAATCAAGAGACCCAGTACTTC.

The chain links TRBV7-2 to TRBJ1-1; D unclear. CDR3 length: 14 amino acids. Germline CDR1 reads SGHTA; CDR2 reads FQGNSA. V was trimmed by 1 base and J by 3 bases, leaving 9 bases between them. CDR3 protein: CASSLDSTYTEAFF. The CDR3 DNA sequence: TGTGCCAGCAGCTTAGACAGTACCTACACTGAAGCTTTCTTT.

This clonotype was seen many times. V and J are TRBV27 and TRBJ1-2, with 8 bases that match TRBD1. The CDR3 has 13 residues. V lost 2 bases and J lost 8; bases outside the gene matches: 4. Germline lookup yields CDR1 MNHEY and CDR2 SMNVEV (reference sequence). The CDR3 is CASSLDRGTGYTF. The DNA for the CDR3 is TGTGCCAGCAGTTTAGACAGGGGTACAGGCTACACCTTC.

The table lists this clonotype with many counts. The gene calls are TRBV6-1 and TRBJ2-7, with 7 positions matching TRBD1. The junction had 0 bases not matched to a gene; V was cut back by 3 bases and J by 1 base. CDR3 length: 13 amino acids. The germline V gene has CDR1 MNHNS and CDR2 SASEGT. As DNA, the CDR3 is TGTGCCAGCAGTGAGGACAGGTCCTACGAGCAGTACTTC. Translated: CASSEDRSYEQYF.

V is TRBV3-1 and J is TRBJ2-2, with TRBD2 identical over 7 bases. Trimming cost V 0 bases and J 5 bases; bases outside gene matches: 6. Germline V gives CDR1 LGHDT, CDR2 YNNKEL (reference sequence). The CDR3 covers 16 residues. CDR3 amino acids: CASSQDPPGGTGELFF. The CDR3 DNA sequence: TGTGCCAGCAGCCAAGACCCCCCCGGGGGGACCGGGGAGCTGTTTTTT.

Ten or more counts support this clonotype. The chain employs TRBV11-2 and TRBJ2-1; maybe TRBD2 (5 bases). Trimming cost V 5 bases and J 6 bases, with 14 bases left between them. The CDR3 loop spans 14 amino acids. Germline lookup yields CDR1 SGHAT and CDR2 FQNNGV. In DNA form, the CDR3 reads TGTGCCAGCAGCCGCTCCGGGAACCCCAATGAGCAGTTCTTC. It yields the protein CASSRSGNPNEQFF.

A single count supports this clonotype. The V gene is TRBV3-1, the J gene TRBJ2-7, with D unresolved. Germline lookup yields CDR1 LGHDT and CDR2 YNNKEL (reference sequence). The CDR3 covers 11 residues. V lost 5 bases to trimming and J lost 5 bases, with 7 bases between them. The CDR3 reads CASSDLNEQYF. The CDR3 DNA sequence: TGTGCCAGCAGCGACCTAAACGAGCAGTACTTC.

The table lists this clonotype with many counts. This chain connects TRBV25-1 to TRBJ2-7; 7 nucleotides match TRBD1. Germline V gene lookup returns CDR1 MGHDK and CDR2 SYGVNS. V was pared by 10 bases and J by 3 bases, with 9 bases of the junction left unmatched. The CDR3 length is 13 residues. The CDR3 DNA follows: TGTGCCACTCTTGACAGGGTTAACTACGAGCAGTACTTC. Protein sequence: CATLDRVNYEQYF.

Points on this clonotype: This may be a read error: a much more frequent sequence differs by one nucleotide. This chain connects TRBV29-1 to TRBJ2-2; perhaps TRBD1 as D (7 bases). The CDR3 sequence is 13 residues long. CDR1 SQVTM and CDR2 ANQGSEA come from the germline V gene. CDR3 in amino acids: CSVGQGGTGDLFF. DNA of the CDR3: TGCAGCGTTGGACAGGGAGGCACCGGGGACCTGTTTTTT.

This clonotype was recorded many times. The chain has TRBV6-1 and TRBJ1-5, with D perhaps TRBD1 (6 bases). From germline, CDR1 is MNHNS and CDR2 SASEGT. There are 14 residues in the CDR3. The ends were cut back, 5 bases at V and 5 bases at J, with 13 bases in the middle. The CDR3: CASSKQGRDQPQHF. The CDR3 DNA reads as TGTGCCAGCAGTAAACAGGGTCGGGATCAGCCCCAGCATTTT.